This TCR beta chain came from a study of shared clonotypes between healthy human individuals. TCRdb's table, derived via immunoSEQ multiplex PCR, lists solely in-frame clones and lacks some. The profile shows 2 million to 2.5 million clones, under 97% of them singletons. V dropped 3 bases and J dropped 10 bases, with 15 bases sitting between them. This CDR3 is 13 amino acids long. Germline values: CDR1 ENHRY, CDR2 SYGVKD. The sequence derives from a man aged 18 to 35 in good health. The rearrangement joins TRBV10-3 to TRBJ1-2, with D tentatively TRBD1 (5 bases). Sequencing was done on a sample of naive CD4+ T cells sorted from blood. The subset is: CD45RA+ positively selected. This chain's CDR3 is CAISDGGPAYYTF. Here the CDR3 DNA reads TGTGCCATCAGTGACGGGGGTCCAGCCTACTACACCTTC.